Following are 17 T cell receptor beta chains from one sample sequenced in a study of blood T cell repertoires in COVID-19. Repertoires were generated with immunoSEQ multiplex PCR, while TCRdb's copy carries only in-frame clones and drops some. In the table there are about 80,000 clones, around 76% of which are singletons. Sequences were obtained from peripheral blood. Receptor source: an older man with active or convalescent COVID-19.

This clone was picked up a small number of times. The chain uses TRBV11-3 and TRBJ2-2, with D perhaps TRBD2 (7 bases). CDR3 length: 14 residues. Germline CDR1 is SGHNT and CDR2 is YENEEA. Trimming took off 3 bases at V and 5 bases at J, with 10 bases between the two ends. CDR3 DNA: TGTGCCAGCAGCTTCGGGGGGCGGACCGGGGAGCTGTTTTTT. Translated, it gives CASSFGGRTGELFF.

The chain links TRBV19 to TRBJ1-6, with TRBD1 matching 9 bases. V dropped 1 base and J dropped 7; count of bases not matched to a gene: 5. This CDR3 region has 16 residues. CDR1 is LNHDA and CDR2 is SQIVND in the germline V gene (reference sequence). CDR3 region: CASSIGTGAKNSPLHF. As DNA, the CDR3 is TGTGCCAGTAGTATAGGGACAGGGGCGAAGAATTCACCCCTCCACTTT.

J is TRBJ1-5 and V is TRBV2; the D is unclear. V was shortened by 8 bases and J by 5 bases, with 19 bases between the two germline ends. Per germline, CDR1 SNHLY and CDR2 FYNNEI. The length of the CDR3 is 15 residues. The CDR3 nucleotides are TGTGCCAGCGGCAGGCAATCCGTGTGGGATCAGCCCCAGCATTTT. The encoded protein is CASGRQSVWDQPQHF.

The rearrangement links TRBV6-1 to TRBJ1-5; D is uncertain. V was pared by 1 base and J by 9 bases, with 10 bases between. The CDR3 sequence is 13 residues long. Germline V lookup: CDR1 MNHNS, CDR2 SASEGT. Written as DNA, the CDR3 is TGTGCCAGCAGTGAAGTCCCGCCGGGGCCCCAGCATTTT. It translates to CASSEVPPGPQHF.

V usage is TRBV29-1 and J usage is TRBJ2-2; possible D gene TRBD1, 6 bases. Germline CDR1 and CDR2: SQVTM and ANQGSEA. CDR3 length equals 15 residues. V lost 4 bases and J 0 bases, leaving 12 bases between the germline ends. CDR3 amino acids: CSVVKGTSNTGELFF. The CDR3 coding sequence is TGCAGCGTTGTTAAGGGGACATCGAACACCGGGGAGCTGTTTTTT.

The chain uses TRBV30 and TRBJ1-2; 9 bases match TRBD1. The germline V gene encodes CDR1 GTSNPN and CDR2 SVGIG (reference sequence). This CDR3 has 12 residues. The V segment lost 5 bases and the J segment 7 bases; nucleotides outside the gene matches: 5. The CDR3 sequence is CAWGRDRAGYTF. The CDR3 region has the DNA TGTGCCTGGGGCCGGGACAGGGCTGGCTACACCTTC.

Notes on this clone: Other nucleotide sequences in the sample specify the same CDR3. The J gene is TRBJ2-2, the V gene TRBV6-5; weak D call: TRBD1 (6 bases). The V end lost 8 bases, the J end lost 0 bases, and 7 bases lay between the germline ends. In germline, CDR1 is MNHEY, CDR2 SVGAGI. CDR3 length: 13 residues. The CDR3 region has the DNA TGTGCCAGCCGGGACACGAACACCGGGGAGCTGTTTTTT. This translates into CASRDTNTGELFF.

The chain carries TRBV25-1 and TRBJ2-7; D is possibly TRBD1 (5 bases). Germline lookup yields CDR1 MGHDK and CDR2 SYGVNS. The ends were cut back, 2 bases at V and 4 bases at J, with 15 bases in the middle. The CDR3 has 15 residues. For the CDR3, the DNA is TGTGCCAGCAGTGAAGATGGGGCGCTTAATTACGAGCAGTACTTC. This translates into CASSEDGALNYEQYF.

The rearrangement uses TRBV6-2 or TRBV6-3 and TRBJ2-5, with D possibly being TRBD2 (6 bases). The CDR3 covers 14 residues. The germline CDR1 and CDR2 sequences are MNHEY and SVGEGT. V lost 5 bases and J lost 2, with 12 bases in between. This chain's CDR3 is CASSPTGTQETQYF. DNA for the CDR3: TGTGCCAGCAGTCCCACGGGGACTCAAGAGACCCAGTACTTC.

The chain uses TRBV7-9 and TRBJ2-7; D is perhaps TRBD1 (6 bases). Germline-derived CDR1 and CDR2 are SEHNR and FQNEAQ (reference sequence). The V end lost 0 bases, the J end lost 7 bases, and 13 bases lay between the germline ends. The CDR3 extends over 14 amino acids. This CDR3 is CASSLADSTGEQYF. Here the CDR3 DNA reads TGTGCCAGCAGCTTAGCGGACAGCACGGGGGAGCAGTACTTC.

The V call is TRBV7-2, the J call TRBJ2-3; D not certain. The germline V gene encodes CDR1 SGHTA and CDR2 FQGNSA. The CDR3 is 14 amino acids. Between the trimmed V and J ends, which lost 2 bases and 2 bases, there was a span of 8 bases. In DNA form, the CDR3 reads TGTGCCAGCAGCTTAACTAAAAACACAGATACGCAGTATTTT. Protein: CASSLTKNTDTQYF.

The sample holds a few counts of this clone. The rearrangement joins TRBV5-6 to TRBJ1-1; D perhaps matches TRBD1 (5 bases). Looked up from germline, CDR1 is SGHDT and CDR2 is YYEEEE. Trimming removed 0 bases from V and 6 bases from J, with 12 bases in between. The CDR3 consists of 14 residues. This CDR3 reads CASSLGRGGAEAFF. Here the CDR3 DNA reads TGTGCCAGCAGCTTGGGGAGAGGAGGGGCTGAAGCTTTCTTT.

The rearrangement links TRBV7-9 to TRBJ2-7, with D possibly being TRBD2 (5 bases). The CDR3 is 13 residues long. V was pared by 7 bases and J by 4 bases, with 14 bases between. Germline CDR1 and CDR2: SEHNR and FQNEAQ (reference sequence). CDR3 protein: CASTSASGYEQYF. Written as DNA, the CDR3 is TGTGCCAGCACCTCTGCCAGCGGATACGAGCAGTACTTC.

This rearrangement joins TRBV6-1 to TRBJ2-7, with 9 nucleotides matching TRBD2. The CDR3 is 16 amino acids. Germline lookup yields CDR1 MNHNS and CDR2 SASEGT. V was clipped by 3 bases and J by 3 bases; unmatched bases: 9. The CDR3 bases are TGTGCCAGCAGTGATGTTGGCGGGGGGGCCGGCTACGAGCAGTACTTC. Protein product: CASSDVGGGAGYEQYF.

The genes are TRBV9 and TRBJ2-5; the D gene is possibly TRBD1 (5 bases). The CDR3 is 14 residues long. Germline assignment: CDR1 SGDLS and CDR2 YYNGEE. The V and J ends lost 1 base and 3 bases respectively, with 10 bases between them. CDR3 nucleotides: TGTGCCAGCAGCGTATCAGGGCCCAAAGAGACCCAGTACTTC. Protein product: CASSVSGPKETQYF.

This clone showed up just a few times. V usage is TRBV3-1 (or the pseudogene TRBV3-2) and J usage is TRBJ2-7; no reliable D call. V lost 2 bases and J 7 bases, leaving 6 bases between the germline ends. The CDR3 contains 11 residues. Germline V lookup: CDR1 LGHDT, CDR2 YNNKEL (reference sequence). CDR3 in DNA: TGTGCCAGCAGCCAAAAGGAGGAGCAGTACTTC. Translated: CASSQKEEQYF.

This rearrangement joins TRBV30 to TRBJ1-6; D gene uncertain. Germline assignment: CDR1 GTSNPN and CDR2 SVGIG (reference sequence). Trimming shortened V by 2 bases and J by 13 bases, and 9 bases separated the two germline ends. The CDR3 spans 11 residues. The CDR3 reads CAWSLSSPLHF. CDR3 bases: TGTGCCTGGAGTTTGAGTTCGCCCCTCCACTTT.